A selection of T cell receptor beta chains follows, all from one sample in a study of cytomegalovirus exposure and HLA in healthy donors. The data were produced by immunoSEQ multiplex PCR, yet TCRdb's version contains in-frame clones alone and is incomplete. Among nearly 200,000 clones listed, more than 65% were seen once. The source material was PBMCs. The receptors stem from a woman aged 25 to 45 in good health and CMV-seropositive. Each CDR3 is given with its conserved first and last residue. Each record gives: clone size, J gene, D gene, V gene, CDR3 protein, CDR3 DNA. A D gene is named only where the DNA matches it firmly. Clone size is given for some rows only: seen once, a few or many times, or a class if the clone is expanded.

abundance: once
j_gene: TRBJ1-1
d_gene: .
v_gene: TRBV5-6
CDR3aa: CASSVGPNTNTEAFF
CDR3nt: TGTGCCAGCAGCGTGGGCCCCAACACGAACACTGAAGCTTTCTTT

abundance: .
j_gene: TRBJ1-5
d_gene: .
v_gene: TRBV6-1
CDR3aa: CASSVTGGAYQPQHF
CDR3nt: TGTGCCAGCAGTGTCACGGGGGGCGCCTATCAGCCCCAGCATTTT

abundance: few
j_gene: TRBJ2-1
d_gene: TRBD2
v_gene: TRBV15
CDR3aa: CATSGGSSYNEQFF
CDR3nt: TGTGCCACCAGCGGCGGGAGCTCCTACAATGAGCAGTTCTTC

abundance: .
j_gene: TRBJ2-7
d_gene: TRBD2
v_gene: TRBV9
CDR3aa: CASSVAAGGPSYEQYF
CDR3nt: TGTGCCAGCAGCGTAGCGGCGGGGGGCCCATCCTACGAGCAGTACTTC

abundance: .
j_gene: TRBJ2-3
d_gene: TRBD2
v_gene: TRBV11-2
CDR3aa: CASRLAGVTDTQYF
CDR3nt: TGTGCCAGCAGATTAGCGGGAGTTACAGATACGCAGTATTTT

abundance: .
j_gene: TRBJ2-7
d_gene: TRBD2
v_gene: TRBV15
CDR3aa: CATSRDLAGGRREQYF
CDR3nt: TGTGCCACCAGCAGAGACCTAGCGGGAGGGCGACGCGAGCAGTACTTC

abundance: .
j_gene: TRBJ1-4
d_gene: .
v_gene: TRBV7-9
CDR3aa: CASSLVGDDEKLFF
CDR3nt: TGTGCCAGCAGCTTAGTCGGTGATGATGAAAAACTGTTTTTT

abundance: once
j_gene: TRBJ2-2
d_gene: .
v_gene: TRBV29-1
CDR3aa: CSVAQTGELFF
CDR3nt: TGCAGCGTTGCCCAGACCGGGGAGCTGTTTTTT

abundance: .
j_gene: TRBJ2-1
d_gene: .
v_gene: TRBV20-1
CDR3aa: CSARLEPRQFF
CDR3nt: TGCAGTGCGCGACTAGAGCCTCGGCAGTTCTTC

abundance: many
j_gene: TRBJ1-4
d_gene: .
v_gene: TRBV15
CDR3aa: CATSRDIAEKLFF
CDR3nt: TGTGCCACCAGCAGAGATATAGCTGAAAAACTGTTTTTT

abundance: .
j_gene: TRBJ1-2
d_gene: .
v_gene: TRBV6-5
CDR3aa: CASSYTGSRAGYTF
CDR3nt: TGTGCCAGCAGTTACACCGGTTCCCGAGCTGGCTACACCTTC

abundance: .
j_gene: TRBJ1-1
d_gene: .
v_gene: TRBV27
CDR3aa: CASSPYVSQVNTEAFF
CDR3nt: TGTGCCAGCAGTCCCTATGTCTCCCAGGTTAACACTGAAGCTTTCTTT

abundance: .
j_gene: TRBJ1-1
d_gene: .
v_gene: TRBV6-1
CDR3aa: CASSENTNTEAFF
CDR3nt: TGTGCCAGCAGTGAAAACACGAACACTGAAGCTTTCTTT

abundance: .
j_gene: TRBJ2-3
d_gene: .
v_gene: TRBV25-1
CDR3aa: CASSEEGSTDTQYF
CDR3nt: TGTGCCAGCAGTGAAGAGGGAAGCACAGATACGCAGTATTTT

abundance: .
j_gene: TRBJ1-1
d_gene: .
v_gene: TRBV6-4
CDR3aa: CASSEGEGRKFF
CDR3nt: TGTGCCAGCAGTGAGGGGGAGGGAAGGAAGTTCTTT

abundance: .
j_gene: TRBJ2-7
d_gene: .
v_gene: TRBV12-5
CDR3aa: CASGLVMGTAAYEQYF
CDR3nt: .

abundance: once
j_gene: TRBJ2-1
d_gene: .
v_gene: TRBV5-1
CDR3aa: CASSLISGQEQFF
CDR3nt: TGCGCCAGCAGCTTGATCTCTGGCCAGGAGCAGTTCTTC

abundance: few
j_gene: TRBJ1-1
d_gene: .
v_gene: TRBV5-1
CDR3aa: CASSSEPSEAFF
CDR3nt: TGCGCCAGCAGCTCGGAGCCGAGTGAAGCTTTCTTT

abundance: .
j_gene: TRBJ2-2
d_gene: .
v_gene: TRBV2
CDR3aa: CASSEGDRWTGELFF
CDR3nt: TGTGCCAGCAGTGAAGGCGACAGGTGGACCGGGGAGCTGTTTTTT

abundance: .
j_gene: TRBJ1-5
d_gene: .
v_gene: TRBV10-2
CDR3aa: CASRLSRNQPQHF
CDR3nt: TGCGCCAGCAGATTGTCGAGAAATCAGCCCCAGCATTTT

abundance: once
j_gene: TRBJ2-1
d_gene: .
v_gene: TRBV14
CDR3aa: CASSQDLFPGSNEQFF
CDR3nt: TGTGCCAGCAGCCAAGATCTATTTCCGGGTTCAAATGAGCAGTTCTTC

abundance: .
j_gene: TRBJ2-7
d_gene: TRBD2
v_gene: TRBV20-1
CDR3aa: CSTGTSVEQYF
CDR3nt: TGCAGCACCGGGACTAGCGTTGAGCAGTACTTC